The rows below give T cell receptor beta chains drawn from one sample of a study of T cell repertoires in cytomegalovirus infection. Antigens for these TCRs are unknown. TCRdb fed the reads into MiXCR, producing one record per CDR3 protein. In the table there are 570,000 or so distinct CDR3 sequences, about 39% of which are singletons. This material consisted of cultured PBMCs, taken from culture after CMV antigen stimulation. These TCRs come from a human donor in good health (CMV status not recorded). Some clones in this sample may be carry-over from other donors' samples. Both conserved end residues are part of each CDR3.

V	length	J	CDR3
TRBV7-2	12	TRBJ1-6	CASGGYNSPLHF
TRBV12-3/TRBV12-4	14	TRBJ2-3	CASTPGVFPDTQYF
TRBV5-4	13	TRBJ2-1	CASSSRDHNEQFF
TRBV20-1	12	TRBJ2-5	CSATLDQETQYF
TRBV7-9	13	TRBJ2-7	CASHSLVGSEQYF
TRBV7-2	15	TRBJ2-7	CASSFTSGGHYEQYF
TRBV11-2	14	TRBJ2-2	CASTVDTATGELFF
TRBV6-6	15	TRBJ2-7	CASSKLAGETYEQYF
TRBV2	14	TRBJ2-4	CATRQGGVNDIQYF
TRBV6-2/TRBV6-3	10	TRBJ2-7	CATFFYEQYF
TRBV20-1	14	TRBJ2-2	CSARSVGNTGELFF
TRBV19	11	TRBJ2-5	CASSIEENQYF
TRBV11-3	14	TRBJ2-2	CASSPTGGAGELFF
TRBV7-6	18	TRBJ1-1	CASSLARPGTTINTEAFF
TRBV7-2	14	TRBJ1-5	CASSPSGAGQPQHF
TRBV20-1	13	TRBJ2-3	CSVVRAGTDTQYF
TRBV6-1	18	TRBJ2-2	CASSRDTIQQGFTGELFF
TRBV20-1	17	TRBJ1-6	CSARAPGGAADNSPLHF
TRBV7-2	15	TRBJ2-7	CASSFEITGYYEQYF
TRBV19	15	TRBJ1-5	CASSIWQGDNQPQHF
TRBV7-9	13	TRBJ1-5	CASSLGDLEPQHF
TRBV7-8	13	TRBJ1-2	CASSLGLLYGYTF